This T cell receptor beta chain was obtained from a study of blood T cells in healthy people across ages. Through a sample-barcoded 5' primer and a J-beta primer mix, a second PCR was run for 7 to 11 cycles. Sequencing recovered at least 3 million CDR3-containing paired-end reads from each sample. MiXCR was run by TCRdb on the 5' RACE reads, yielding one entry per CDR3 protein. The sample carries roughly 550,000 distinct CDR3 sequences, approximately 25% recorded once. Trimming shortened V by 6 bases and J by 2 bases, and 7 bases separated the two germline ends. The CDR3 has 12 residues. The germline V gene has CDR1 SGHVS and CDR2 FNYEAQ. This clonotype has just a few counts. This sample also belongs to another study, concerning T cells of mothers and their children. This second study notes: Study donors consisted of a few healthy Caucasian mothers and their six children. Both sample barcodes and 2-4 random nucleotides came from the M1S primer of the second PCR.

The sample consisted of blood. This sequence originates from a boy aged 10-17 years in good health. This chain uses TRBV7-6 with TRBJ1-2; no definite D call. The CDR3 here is CASSQLNYGYTF. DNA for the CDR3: TGTGCCAGCAGTCAGTTAAACTATGGCTACACCTTC.